The 6 T cell receptor beta chains below all came from one sample that was sequenced in a study of T cell responses to AZD1222 COVID-19 vaccine. The repertoire was sequenced with immunoSEQ multiplex PCR; TCRdb's copy has only in-frame clones and lacks some. The sample has about 90,000 clones, approximately 86% seen once. Sequencing used peripheral blood, obtained on day 0 of AZD1222 vaccination. These receptors came from an adult in good health.

DNA of the CDR3: TGCAGCGTTGGTGATAATAGCAATCAGCCCCAGCATTTT. This codes for CSVGDNSNQPQHF. The genes are TRBV29-1 and TRBJ1-5; unclear D gene. V was pared by 4 bases and J by 0 bases, with 7 bases between. Germline CDR1 reads SQVTM; CDR2 reads ANQGSEA. There are 13 residues in the CDR3.

J is TRBJ1-3 and V is TRBV3-1 (or the pseudogene TRBV3-2); no reliable D call. Per the germline V gene, CDR1 is LGHDT and CDR2 is YNNKEL (reference sequence). V was trimmed by 4 bases and J by 2 bases, leaving 12 bases between them. The CDR3 length is 15 residues. DNA for the CDR3: TGTGCCAGCAGCCTCCAATCGGGCGCTGGAAACACCATATATTTT. Amino acids: CASSLQSGAGNTIYF.

This chain uses TRBV25-1 with TRBJ2-7; D is perhaps TRBD2 (5 bases). Germline V gives CDR1 MGHDK, CDR2 SYGVNS. The CDR3 is 15 amino acids. Trimming took off 0 bases at V and 3 bases at J, with 12 bases between the two ends. The CDR3 bases are TGTGCCAGCAGTGAATATCGGGGTGGTGGCTACGAGCAGTACTTC. Amino acids: CASSEYRGGGYEQYF.

The V and J genes are TRBV6-2 or TRBV6-3 and TRBJ1-5; the D gene is possibly TRBD1 (5 bases). Between the trimmed V and J ends, which lost 6 bases and 0 bases, there was a span of 12 bases. Germline V gene sequence: CDR1 MNHEY, CDR2 SVGEGT. The CDR3 is 15 residues long. CDR3 amino acids: CASRPRQHSNQPQHF. The CDR3 coding sequence is TGTGCCAGCAGGCCTCGACAGCATAGCAATCAGCCCCAGCATTTT.

This clone has a single count. The chain joins TRBV29-1 to TRBJ1-4; D perhaps matches TRBD1 (5 bases). CDR1 and CDR2 from the germline V gene are SQVTM and ANQGSEA. There are 12 residues in the CDR3. V gave up 2 bases and J gave up 7 bases, with 8 bases separating them. In DNA form, the CDR3 reads TGCAGCGTTGAACAGGGTCCTGAAAAACTGTTTTTT. This translates into CSVEQGPEKLFF.

This clone occurred a few times. The chain employs TRBV28 and TRBJ1-4; D gene ambiguous. V shed 6 bases and J shed 0 bases, with 11 bases lying between them. The CDR3 totals 15 residues. Looked up from germline, CDR1 is MDHEN and CDR2 is SYDVKM. The CDR3 reads CASRWLGATNEKLFF. The CDR3 DNA reads as TGTGCCAGCAGGTGGCTAGGTGCAACTAATGAAAAACTGTTTTTT. Full variable domain (missing parts from reference TRBV28 and TRBJ1-4): DVKVTQSSRYLVKRTGEKVFLECVQDMDHENMFWYRQDPGLGLRLIYFSYDVKMKEKGDIPEGYSVSREKKERFSLILESASTNQTSMYLCASRWLGATNEKLFFGSGTQLSVL.